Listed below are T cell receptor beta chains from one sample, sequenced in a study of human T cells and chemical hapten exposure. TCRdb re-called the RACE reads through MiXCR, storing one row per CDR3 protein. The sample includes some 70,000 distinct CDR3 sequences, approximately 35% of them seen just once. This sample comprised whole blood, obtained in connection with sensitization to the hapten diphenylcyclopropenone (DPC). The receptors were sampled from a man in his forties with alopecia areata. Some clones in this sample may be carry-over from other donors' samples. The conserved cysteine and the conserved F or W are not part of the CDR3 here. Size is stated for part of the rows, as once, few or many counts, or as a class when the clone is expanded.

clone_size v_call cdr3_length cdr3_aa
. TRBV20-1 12 SAARSQGVDEQY
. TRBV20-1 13 SASFSGTSTDTQY
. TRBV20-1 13 SARGGGGLNTEAF
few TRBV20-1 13 SAPPGHASTDTQY
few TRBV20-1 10 SASSGIGEQY
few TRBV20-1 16 SAREGAGGPGSADTQY
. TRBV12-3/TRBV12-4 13 ASRTAGTGYNEQF
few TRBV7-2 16 ASSLVRVVGSGANVLT
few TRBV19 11 ASRGPGGFEQY
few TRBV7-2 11 ASSLVARDTQY
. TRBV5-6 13 ASRRSRALHNEQF
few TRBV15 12 ATSSYTGNQPQH
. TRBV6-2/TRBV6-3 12 ASIQRGSYNEQF
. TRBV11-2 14 ASSSWTGGSGNTIY
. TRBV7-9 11 ASSLGPVPEAF
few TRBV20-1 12 SAPPNRQARKLF
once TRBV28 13 ASRTGLAGGPGQF
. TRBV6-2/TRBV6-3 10 ASSLTRYQQF
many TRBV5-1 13 ASSLYLQGYNEQF
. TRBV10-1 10 ASSQDVFEQY
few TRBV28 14 ASSLYSLAGFHEQY
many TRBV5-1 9 ASSLRPEQF
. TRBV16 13 ASSQSFRTNYGYT
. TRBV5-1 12 ASSLEEREEKLF
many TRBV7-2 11 ASSLGGRETQY
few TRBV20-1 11 SAFYPGPQGLF
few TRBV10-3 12 AIRDGIGGDEQF
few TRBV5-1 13 ASSLGTSGTYEQY